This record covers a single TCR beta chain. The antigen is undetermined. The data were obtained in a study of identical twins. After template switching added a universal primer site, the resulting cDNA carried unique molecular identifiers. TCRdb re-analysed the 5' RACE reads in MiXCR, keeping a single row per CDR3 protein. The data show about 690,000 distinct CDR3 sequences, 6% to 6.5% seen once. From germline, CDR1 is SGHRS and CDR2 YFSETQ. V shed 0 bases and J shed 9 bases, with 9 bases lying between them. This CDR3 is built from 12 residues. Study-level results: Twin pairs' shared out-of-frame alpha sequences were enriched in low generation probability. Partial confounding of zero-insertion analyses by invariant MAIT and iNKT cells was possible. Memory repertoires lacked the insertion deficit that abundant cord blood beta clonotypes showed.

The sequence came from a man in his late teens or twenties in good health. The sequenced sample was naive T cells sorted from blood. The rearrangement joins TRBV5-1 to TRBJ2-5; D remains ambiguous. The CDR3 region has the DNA TGCGCCAGCAGCTTGGAGGCGCCCCCCCAGTACTTC. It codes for CASSLEAPPQYF.